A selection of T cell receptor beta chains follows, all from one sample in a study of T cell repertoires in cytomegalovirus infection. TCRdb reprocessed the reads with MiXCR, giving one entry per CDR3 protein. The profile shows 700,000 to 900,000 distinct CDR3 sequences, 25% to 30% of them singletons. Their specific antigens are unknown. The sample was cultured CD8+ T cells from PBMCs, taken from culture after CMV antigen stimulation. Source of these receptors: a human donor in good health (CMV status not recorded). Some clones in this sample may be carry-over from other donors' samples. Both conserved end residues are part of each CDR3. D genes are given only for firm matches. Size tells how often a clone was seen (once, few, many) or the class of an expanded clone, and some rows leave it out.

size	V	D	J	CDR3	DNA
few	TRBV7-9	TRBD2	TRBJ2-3	CASSSSAGGTDTQYF	TGTGCCAGCAGCTCCTCAGCGGGGGGCACAGATACGCAGTATTTT
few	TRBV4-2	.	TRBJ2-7	CASSQDSSRTYEQYF	TGTGCCAGCAGCCAAGATTCGAGCAGAACCTACGAGCAGTACTTC
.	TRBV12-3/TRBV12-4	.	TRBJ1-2	CASSFWQGYGYTF	TGTGCCAGCAGTTTTTGGCAGGGATATGGCTACACCTTC
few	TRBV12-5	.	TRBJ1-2	CASGPGRGYTF	TGTGCTAGTGGGCCGGGGAGGGGCTACACCTTC
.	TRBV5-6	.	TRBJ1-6	CASSLAVQDLLTLHF	TGTGCCAGCAGCTTGGCAGTCCAGGACCTTCTGACCCTCCACTTT
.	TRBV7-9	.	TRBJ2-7	CASSYPNSPYEQYF	TGTGCCAGCAGCTACCCCAACAGCCCCTACGAGCAGTACTTC
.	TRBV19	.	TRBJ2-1	CTSSMTADSSYNEQFF	TGTACCAGTAGTATGACGGCTGACAGTAGCTACAATGAGCAGTTCTTC
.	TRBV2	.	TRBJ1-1	CASRGTDRNTEAFF	TGTGCCAGCAGAGGGACGGACAGGAACACTGAAGCTTTCTTT
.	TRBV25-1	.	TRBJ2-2	CASSEVAGVPTGELFF	TGTGCCAGCAGTGAAGTGGCAGGCGTGCCCACCGGGGAGCTGTTTTTT
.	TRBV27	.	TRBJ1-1	CASSLARHMNTEAFF	TGTGCCAGCAGTTTAGCCCGACATATGAACACTGAAGCTTTCTTT
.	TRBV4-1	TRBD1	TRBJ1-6	CASSLLQGASYNSPLHF	TGCGCCAGCAGCTTACTACAGGGGGCCTCCTATAATTCACCCCTCCACTTT
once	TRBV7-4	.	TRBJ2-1	CASSLTIPNRNEQFF	TGTGCCAGCAGCTTAACTATACCTAACCGCAATGAGCAGTTCTTC
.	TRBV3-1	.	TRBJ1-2	CASSRENYGYTF	TGTGCCAGCAGCCGGGAGAACTATGGCTACACCTTC
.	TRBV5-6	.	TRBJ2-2	CASRLGLGGTGELFF	TGTGCCAGCAGGTTGGGATTGGGCGGTACCGGGGAGCTGTTTTTT
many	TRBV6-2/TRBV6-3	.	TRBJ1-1	CASRTGGNTEAFF	TGTGCCAGCCGGACGGGAGGGAACACTGAAGCTTTCTTT
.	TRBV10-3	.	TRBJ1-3	CAISESLVGLNTIYF	TGTGCCATCAGTGAGTCGTTGGTGGGGTTAAACACCATATATTTT
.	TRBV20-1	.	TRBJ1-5	CSASGQSNQPQHF	TGCAGTGCTAGTGGACAGTCTAATCAGCCCCAGCATTTT
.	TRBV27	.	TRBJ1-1	CASSLQGPTRDTEAFF	TGTGCCAGCAGTTTACAGGGGCCTACCAGGGACACTGAAGCTTTCTTT
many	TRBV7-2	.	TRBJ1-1	CASSPTWGGSPNTEAFF	TGTGCCAGCAGCCCTACCTGGGGCGGGAGCCCGAACACTGAAGCTTTCTTT
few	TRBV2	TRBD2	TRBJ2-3	CASRPTSGASDTQYF	TGTGCCAGCAGACCTACTAGCGGGGCCTCAGATACGCAGTATTTT
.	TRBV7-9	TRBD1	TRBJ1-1	CASSLGGTEDNTEAFF	TGTGCCAGCAGCTTAGGGGGGACAGAGGATAACACTGAAGCTTTCTTT
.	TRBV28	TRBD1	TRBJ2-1	CASSLMTGTNNEQFF	TGTGCCAGCAGTTTGATGACAGGGACGAACAATGAGCAGTTCTTC
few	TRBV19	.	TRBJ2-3	CASAPGGPDTQYF	TGTGCCAGTGCCCCAGGTGGGCCAGATACGCAGTATTTT
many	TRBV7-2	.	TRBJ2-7	CASSPLGGSYEQYF	TGTGCCAGCAGTCCTCTGGGGGGCTCCTACGAGCAGTACTTC
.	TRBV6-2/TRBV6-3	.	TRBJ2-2	CASSYGADTGELFF	TGTGCCAGCAGTTACGGTGCGGACACCGGGGAGCTGTTTTTT
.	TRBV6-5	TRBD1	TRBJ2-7	CASSYSVGQGSHEQYF	TGTGCCAGCAGTTACTCCGTGGGACAGGGTTCCCACGAGCAGTACTTC
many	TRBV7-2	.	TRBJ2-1	CASSLYDRPPYNEQFF	TGTGCCAGCAGCTTATACGACAGACCCCCCTACAATGAGCAGTTCTTC
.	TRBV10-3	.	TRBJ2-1	CAIRTGDLGYEQFF	TGTGCCATCAGAACGGGGGATCTGGGGTATGAGCAGTTCTTC
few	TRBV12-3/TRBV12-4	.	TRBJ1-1	CASSLMSHTEAFF	TGTGCCAGCAGCTTGATGTCCCACACTGAAGCTTTCTTT
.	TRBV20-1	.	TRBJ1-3	CSARSLDGSGNTIYF	TGCAGTGCTAGATCTCTTGACGGCTCTGGAAACACCATATATTTT
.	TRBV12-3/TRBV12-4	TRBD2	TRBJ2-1	CASSLGWGGTRNEQFF	TGTGCCAGCAGCCTAGGATGGGGGGGGACGAGAAATGAGCAGTTCTTC
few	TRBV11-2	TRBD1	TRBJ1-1	CASSPWDRRREVNTEAFF	TGTGCCAGCAGCCCATGGGACAGAAGAAGGGAAGTGAACACTGAAGCTTTCTTT
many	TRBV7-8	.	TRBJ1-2	CASSLEGQDGGGYTF	TGTGCCAGCAGCTTAGAAGGGCAGGACGGAGGAGGCTACACCTTC
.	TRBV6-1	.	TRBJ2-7	CASSQDSAYEQYF	TGTGCCAGCAGTCAGGACAGTGCCTACGAGCAGTACTTC
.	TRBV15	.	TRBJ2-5	CATSRAPPPQETQYF	TGTGCCACCAGCAGAGCTCCTCCCCCTCAGGAGACCCAGTACTTC
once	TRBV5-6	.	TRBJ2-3	CASSGLLPTSTDTQYF	TGTGCCAGCAGTGGACTACTCCCGACATCCACAGATACGCAGTATTTT
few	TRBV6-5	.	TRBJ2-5	CASRGAQETQYF	TGTGCCAGCAGAGGGGCCCAAGAGACCCAGTACTTC
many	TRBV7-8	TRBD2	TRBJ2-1	CASSLEHRTSGGGLYNEQFF	TGTGCCAGCAGCTTAGAACATAGGACTAGCGGGGGGGGCCTCTACAATGAGCAGTTCTTC
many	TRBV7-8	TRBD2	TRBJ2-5	CASSLRLAGGPTETQYF	TGTGCCAGCAGCCTACGACTAGCGGGGGGGCCGACAGAGACCCAGTACTTC
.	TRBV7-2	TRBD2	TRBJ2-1	CASSLSGLAGYNEQFF	TGTGCCAGCAGCCTTTCGGGACTAGCGGGGTACAATGAGCAGTTCTTC
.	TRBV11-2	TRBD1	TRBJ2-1	CASSLDRTNYNEQFF	TGTGCCAGCAGCTTGGACAGGACCAATTACAATGAGCAGTTCTTC
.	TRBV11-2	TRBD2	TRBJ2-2	CASSFTSGWDTGELFF	TGTGCCAGCAGCTTTACTAGCGGGTGGGACACCGGGGAGCTGTTTTTT
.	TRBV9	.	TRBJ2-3	CASSAPQYF	TGTGCCAGCAGCGCCCCGCAGTATTTT
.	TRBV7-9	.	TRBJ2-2	CASSLEEGSTGELFF	TGTGCCAGCAGCTTAGAAGAGGGGAGTACCGGGGAGCTGTTTTTT
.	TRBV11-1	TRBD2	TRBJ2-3	CASSSEFAGGRTDTQYF	TGTGCCAGCAGCTCCGAGTTCGCGGGGGGACGCACAGATACGCAGTATTTT
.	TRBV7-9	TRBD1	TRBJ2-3	CASSRDSHTSTQYF	TGTGCCAGCAGCCGGGACAGCCACACATCTACGCAGTATTTT
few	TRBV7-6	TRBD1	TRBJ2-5	CASSSMTGGTQYF	TGTGCCAGCAGCTCGATGACAGGGGGGACCCAGTACTTC
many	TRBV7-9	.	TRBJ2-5	CASSLWARDQETQYF	TGTGCCAGCAGTCTATGGGCCAGAGACCAAGAGACCCAGTACTTC
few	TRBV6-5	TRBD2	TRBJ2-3	CASSYLLTSGGTDTQYF	TGTGCCAGCAGTTACCTCTTGACTAGCGGGGGCACAGATACGCAGTATTTT
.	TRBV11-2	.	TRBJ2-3	CASSLELQRADTQYF	TGTGCCAGCAGCTTAGAGCTTCAGAGGGCAGATACGCAGTATTTT
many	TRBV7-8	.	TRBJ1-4	CASSPWARVNEKLFF	TGTGCCAGCAGCCCCTGGGCCCGAGTTAATGAAAAACTGTTTTTT